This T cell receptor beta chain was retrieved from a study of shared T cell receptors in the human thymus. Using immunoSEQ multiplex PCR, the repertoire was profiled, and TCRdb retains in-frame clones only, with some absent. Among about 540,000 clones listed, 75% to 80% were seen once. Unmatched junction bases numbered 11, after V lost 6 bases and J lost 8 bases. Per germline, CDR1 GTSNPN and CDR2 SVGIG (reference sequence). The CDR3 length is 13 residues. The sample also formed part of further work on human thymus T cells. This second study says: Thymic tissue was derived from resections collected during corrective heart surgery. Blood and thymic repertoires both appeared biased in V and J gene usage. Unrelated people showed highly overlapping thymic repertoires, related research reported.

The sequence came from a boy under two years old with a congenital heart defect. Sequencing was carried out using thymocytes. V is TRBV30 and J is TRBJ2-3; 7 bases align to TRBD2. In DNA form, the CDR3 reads TGTGCCTGCCCGGGACTACCCGCTGGTACGCAGTATTTT. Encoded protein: CACPGLPAGTQYF.